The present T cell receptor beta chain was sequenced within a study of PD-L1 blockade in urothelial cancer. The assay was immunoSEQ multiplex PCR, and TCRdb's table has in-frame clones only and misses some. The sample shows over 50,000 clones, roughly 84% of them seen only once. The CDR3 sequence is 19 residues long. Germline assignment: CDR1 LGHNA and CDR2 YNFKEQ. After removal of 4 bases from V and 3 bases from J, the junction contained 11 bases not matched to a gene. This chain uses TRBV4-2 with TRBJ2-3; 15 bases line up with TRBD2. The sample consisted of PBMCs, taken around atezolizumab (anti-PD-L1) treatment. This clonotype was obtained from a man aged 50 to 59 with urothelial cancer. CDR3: CASSRNTIGLAGGTDTQYF. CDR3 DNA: TGTGCCAGCAGCCGCAACACCATAGGACTAGCGGGAGGGACAGATACGCAGTATTTT.